The 9 T cell receptor beta chains below come from one sample, sequenced in a study of CD8 T cells in Susac syndrome. With random hexamers, roughly 0.5 to 1 ug RNA was reverse transcribed. Using its own MiXCR run on the immunoSEQ multiplex PCR reads, TCRdb lists one record per CDR3 protein. This sample has around 190,000 distinct CDR3 sequences, with 90% to 95% found just once. Sequenced: CD4+ T cells from PBMCs. The origin of the receptors is a human donor in good health.

This chain links TRBV14 with TRBJ2-5, with a weak D call TRBD1 (5 bases). CDR1 SGHDN and CDR2 FVKESK come from the germline V gene. The CDR3 loop spans 15 amino acids. V was shortened by 1 base and J by 1 base, with 10 bases between the two germline ends. CDR3 nucleotides: TGTGCCAGCAGCCAAGCACAGGCCCTCCAAGAGACCCAGTACTTC. Its protein product is CASSQAQALQETQYF. The full variable domain, completed using reference TRBV14 and TRBJ2-5, is EAGVTQFPSHSVIEKGQTVTLRCDPISGHDNLYWYRRVMGKEIKFLLHFVKESKQDESGMPNNRFLAERTGGTYSTLKVQPAELEDSGVYFCASSQAQALQETQYFGPGTRLLVL.

The V call is TRBV9, the J call TRBJ1-2; the D gene is possibly TRBD1 (5 bases). V dropped 0 bases and J dropped 8 bases, with 17 bases sitting between them. Germline V gives CDR1 SGDLS, CDR2 YYNGEE. This CDR3 is 15 amino acids long. DNA of the CDR3: TGTGCCAGCAGCGTAGATCCGAGGGACCCTCGGGGCTACACCTTC. Its protein is CASSVDPRDPRGYTF.

V is TRBV15 and J is TRBJ2-3, with D possibly being TRBD1 (5 bases). Germline V gives CDR1 LNHNV, CDR2 YYDKDF (reference sequence). Between the trimmed V and J ends, which lost 0 bases and 3 bases, there was a span of 13 bases. The CDR3 consists of 16 residues. The CDR3 DNA is TGTGCCACCAGCAGAGAGGCGGCCCCAGGGACAGATACGCAGTATTTT. Its protein product is CATSREAAPGTDTQYF.

The rearrangement joins TRBV6-6 to TRBJ2-3; D gene ambiguous. The length of the CDR3 is 12 residues. V gave up 2 bases and J gave up 3 bases, with 3 bases separating them. Germline CDR1 MNHNY, CDR2 SVGAGI (reference sequence). CDR3 sequence: CASSYETDTQYF. The CDR3 nucleotides read TGTGCCAGCAGTTACGAAACAGATACGCAGTATTTT.

This clonotype showed up just once. The gene calls are TRBV12-3 or TRBV12-4 and TRBJ2-7, with D maybe TRBD1 (6 bases). V gave up 2 bases and J gave up 6 bases, with 8 bases separating them. The CDR3 spans 12 residues. The CDR3 region has the DNA TGTGCCAGCAGTTTAAGGGACACCGAGCAGTACTTC. Residues: CASSLRDTEQYF.

V is TRBV12-3 or TRBV12-4 and J is TRBJ2-7; TRBD2 is a possible D gene (5 bases). Trimming removed 6 bases from V and 1 base from J, with 13 bases in between. The CDR3 spans 14 residues. As DNA, the CDR3 is TGTGCCAGCAGCGGACTGGAAAGGTCCTACGAGCAGTACTTC. It specifies CASSGLERSYEQYF.

In its sample, this clonotype was seen once. The chain combines TRBV2 with TRBJ1-2, with 10 nucleotides matching TRBD1. J gave up 11 bases and V 5 bases, and 8 bases lay outside the gene matches. CDR3 length: 13 residues. Germline assignment: CDR1 SNHLY and CDR2 FYNNEI. CDR3 in amino acids: CASSPNRDRGYTF. The CDR3 DNA reads TGTGCCAGCAGTCCGAACCGGGACAGGGGATACACCTTC.

This clonotype was detected only once. The chain has TRBV4-3 and TRBJ2-3; the D gene is possibly TRBD1 (6 bases). Trimming cost V 0 bases and J 6 bases, with 13 bases left between them. The germline V gene has CDR1 LGHNA and CDR2 YSLEER. The CDR3 runs to 15 residues. CDR3 residues: CASSQDRGGQDTQYF. Here the CDR3 DNA reads TGCGCCAGCAGCCAAGATCGAGGGGGTCAGGATACGCAGTATTTT.

Only one count was recorded for this clonotype. The chain links TRBV7-2 to TRBJ1-1; D is unresolved. V was trimmed by 0 bases and J by 5 bases, leaving 7 bases between them. The CDR3 consists of 13 residues. Germline V CDR1 and CDR2: SGHTA, FQGNSA. The CDR3 loop reads CASSLALRTEAFF. The CDR3 DNA is TGTGCCAGCAGCTTAGCTCTGCGGACTGAAGCTTTCTTT.